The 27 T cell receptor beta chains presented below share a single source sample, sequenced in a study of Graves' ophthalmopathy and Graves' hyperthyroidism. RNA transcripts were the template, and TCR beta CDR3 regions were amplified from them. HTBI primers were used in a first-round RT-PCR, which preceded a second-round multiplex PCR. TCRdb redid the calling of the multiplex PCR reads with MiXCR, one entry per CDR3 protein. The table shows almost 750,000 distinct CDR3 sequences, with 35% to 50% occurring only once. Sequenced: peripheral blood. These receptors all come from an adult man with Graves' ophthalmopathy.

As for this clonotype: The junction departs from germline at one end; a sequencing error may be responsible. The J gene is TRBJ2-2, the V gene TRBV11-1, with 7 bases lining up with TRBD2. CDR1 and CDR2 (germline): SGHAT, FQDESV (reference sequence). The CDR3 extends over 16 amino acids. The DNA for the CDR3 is TGTGCCAGCAGTCGAAATGCGGGGGTGAACACCGGGGAGCTGGTTTTT. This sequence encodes CASSRNAGVNTGELVF. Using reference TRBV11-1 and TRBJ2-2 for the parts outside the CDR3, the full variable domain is EAEVAQSPRYKITEKSQAVAFWCDPISGHATLYWYRQILGQGPELLVQFQDESVVDDSQLPKDRFSAERLKGVDSTLKIQPAELGDSAMYLCASSRNAGVNTGELVFGEGSRLTVL.

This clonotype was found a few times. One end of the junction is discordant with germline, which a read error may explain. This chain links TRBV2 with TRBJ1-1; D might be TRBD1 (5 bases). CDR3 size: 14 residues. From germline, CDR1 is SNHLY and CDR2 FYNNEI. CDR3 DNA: TGTGCCGGCAGTGAGGGGCACCAAAGCACTGAAGCTTTCTTT. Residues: CAGSEGHQSTEAFF. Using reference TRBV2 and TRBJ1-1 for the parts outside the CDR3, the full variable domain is EPEVTQTPSHQVTQMGQEVILRCVPISNHLYFYWYRQILGQKVEFLVSFYNNEISEKSEIFDDQFSVERPDGSNFTLKIRSTKLEDSAMYFCAGSEGHQSTEAFFGQGTRLTVV.

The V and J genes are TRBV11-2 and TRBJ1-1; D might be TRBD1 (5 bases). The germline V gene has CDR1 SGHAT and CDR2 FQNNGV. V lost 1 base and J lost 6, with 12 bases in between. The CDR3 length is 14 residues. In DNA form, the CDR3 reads TGTGCCAGCAGCTTAGCAGACAGAATCCCTGAAGCTTTCTTT. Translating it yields CASSLADRIPEAFF.

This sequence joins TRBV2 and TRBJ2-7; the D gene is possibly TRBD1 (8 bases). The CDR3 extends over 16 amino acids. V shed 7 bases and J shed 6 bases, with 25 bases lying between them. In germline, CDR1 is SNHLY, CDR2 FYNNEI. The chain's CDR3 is CASKPLQGARGSEQYF. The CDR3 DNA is TGTGCCAGCAAACCATTGCAGGGGGCGCGGGGGTCCGAGCAGTACTTC.

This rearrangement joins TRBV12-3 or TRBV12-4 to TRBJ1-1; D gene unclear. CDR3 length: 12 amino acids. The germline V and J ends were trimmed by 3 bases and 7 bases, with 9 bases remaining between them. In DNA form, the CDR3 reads TGTGCCAGCAGTTTTGGTCTGAATGAAGCTTTCTTT. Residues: CASSFGLNEAFF.

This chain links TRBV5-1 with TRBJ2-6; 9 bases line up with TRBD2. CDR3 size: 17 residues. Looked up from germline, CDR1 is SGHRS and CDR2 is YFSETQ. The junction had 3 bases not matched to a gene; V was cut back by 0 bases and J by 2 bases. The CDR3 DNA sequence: TGCGCCAGCAGCTTGGGACTAGCGGCGACTGGGGCCAACGTCCTGACTTTC. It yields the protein CASSLGLAATGANVLTF.

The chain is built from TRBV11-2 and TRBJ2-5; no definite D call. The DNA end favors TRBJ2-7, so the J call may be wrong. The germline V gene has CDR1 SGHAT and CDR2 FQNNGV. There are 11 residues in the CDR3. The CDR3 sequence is CASGETIEQYF. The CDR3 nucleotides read TGTGCCAGCGGGGAAACTATCGAGCAGTACTTC.

The CDR3 region is CSVYLPSSGTQYF. The CDR3 DNA sequence: TGCAGCGTTTACCTACCCTCCTCGGGGACCCAGTACTTC. The V gene is TRBV29-1, the J gene TRBJ2-5; no firm D call. Germline assignment: CDR1 SQVTM and CDR2 ANQGSEA. CDR3 size: 13 residues. Trimming pared 5 bases from V and 7 bases from J, leaving 17 bases between.

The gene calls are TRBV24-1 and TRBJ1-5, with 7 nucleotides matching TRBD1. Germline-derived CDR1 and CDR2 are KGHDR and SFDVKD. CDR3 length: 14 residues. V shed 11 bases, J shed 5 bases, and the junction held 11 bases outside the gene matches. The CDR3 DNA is TGTGCCAGCAGCCCCGACAGGGACTATCAGCCCCAGCATTTT. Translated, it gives CASSPDRDYQPQHF.

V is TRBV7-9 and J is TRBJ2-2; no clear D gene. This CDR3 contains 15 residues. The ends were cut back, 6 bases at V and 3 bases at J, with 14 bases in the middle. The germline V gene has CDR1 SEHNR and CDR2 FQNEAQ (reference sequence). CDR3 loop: CASSSIIRDTGELFF. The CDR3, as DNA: TGTGCCAGCAGTTCCATCATCAGAGACACCGGGGAGCTGTTTTTT. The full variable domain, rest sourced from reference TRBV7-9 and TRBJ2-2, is DTGVSQNPRHKITKRGQNVTFRCDPISEHNRLYWYRQTLGQGPEFLTYFQNEAQLEKSRLLSDRFSAERPKGSFSTLEIQRTEQGDSAMYLCASSSIIRDTGELFFGEGSRLTVL.

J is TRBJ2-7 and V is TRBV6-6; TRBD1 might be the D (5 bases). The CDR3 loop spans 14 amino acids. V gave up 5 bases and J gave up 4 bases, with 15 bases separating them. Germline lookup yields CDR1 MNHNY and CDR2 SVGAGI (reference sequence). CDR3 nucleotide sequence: TGTGCCAGCAGTGAAAGTGGCAGGGATTACGAGCAGTACTTC. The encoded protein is CASSESGRDYEQYF.

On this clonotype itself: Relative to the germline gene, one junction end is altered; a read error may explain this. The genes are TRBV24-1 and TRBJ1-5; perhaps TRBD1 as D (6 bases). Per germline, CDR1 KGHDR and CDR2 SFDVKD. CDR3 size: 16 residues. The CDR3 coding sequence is TGTGCCAGCAGTAAGTTCCGGACAGCCAAGGTTCAGCCCCAGCATTTT. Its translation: CASSKFRTAKVQPQHF.

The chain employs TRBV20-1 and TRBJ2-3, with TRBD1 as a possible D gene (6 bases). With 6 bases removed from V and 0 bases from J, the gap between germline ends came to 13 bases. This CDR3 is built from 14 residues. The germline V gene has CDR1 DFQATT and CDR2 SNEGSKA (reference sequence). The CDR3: CSATQGSSTDTQYF. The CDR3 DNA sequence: TGCAGTGCCACACAGGGCTCTAGCACAGATACGCAGTATTTT.

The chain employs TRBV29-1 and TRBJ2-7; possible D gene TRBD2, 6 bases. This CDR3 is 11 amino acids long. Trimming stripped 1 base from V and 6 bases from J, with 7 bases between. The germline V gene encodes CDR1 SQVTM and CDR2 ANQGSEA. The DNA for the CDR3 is TGCAGCGTTGAAGTGACTAGCGAGCAGTACTTC. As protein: CSVEVTSEQYF.

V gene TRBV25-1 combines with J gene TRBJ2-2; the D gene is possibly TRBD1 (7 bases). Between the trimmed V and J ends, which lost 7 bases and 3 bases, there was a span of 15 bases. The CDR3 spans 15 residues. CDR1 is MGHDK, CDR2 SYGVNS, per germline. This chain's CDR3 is CASKEGALDTGELFF. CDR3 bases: TGTGCCAGCAAGGAGGGGGCCCTCGACACCGGGGAGCTGTTTTTT.

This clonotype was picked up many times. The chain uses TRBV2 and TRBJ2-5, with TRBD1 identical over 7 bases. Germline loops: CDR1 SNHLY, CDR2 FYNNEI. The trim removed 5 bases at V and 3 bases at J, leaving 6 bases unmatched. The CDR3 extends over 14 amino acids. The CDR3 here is CASSSDRAEETQYF. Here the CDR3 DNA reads TGTGCCAGCAGTTCAGACAGGGCCGAAGAGACCCAGTACTTC.

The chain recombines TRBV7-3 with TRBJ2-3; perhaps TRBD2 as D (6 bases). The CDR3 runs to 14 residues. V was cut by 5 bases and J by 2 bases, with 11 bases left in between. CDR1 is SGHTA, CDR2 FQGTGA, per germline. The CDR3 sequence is CASSRRESTDTQYF. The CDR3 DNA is TGTGCCAGCAGCAGGAGGGAATCCACAGATACGCAGTATTTT.

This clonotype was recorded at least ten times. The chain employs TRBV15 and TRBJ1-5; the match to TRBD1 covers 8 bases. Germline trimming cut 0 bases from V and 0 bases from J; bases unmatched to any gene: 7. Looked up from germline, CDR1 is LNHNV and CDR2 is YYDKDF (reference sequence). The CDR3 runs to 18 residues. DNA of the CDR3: TGTGCCACCAGCAGAGAAACGGGGACAGGTTATAGCAATCAGCCCCAGCATTTT. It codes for CATSRETGTGYSNQPQHF.

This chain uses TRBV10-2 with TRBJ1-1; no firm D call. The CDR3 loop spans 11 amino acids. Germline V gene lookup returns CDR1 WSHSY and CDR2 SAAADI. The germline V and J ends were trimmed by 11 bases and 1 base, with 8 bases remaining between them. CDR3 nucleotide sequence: TGCGCCGCCCCGGCGAACACTGAAGCTTTCTTT. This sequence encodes CAAPANTEAFF.

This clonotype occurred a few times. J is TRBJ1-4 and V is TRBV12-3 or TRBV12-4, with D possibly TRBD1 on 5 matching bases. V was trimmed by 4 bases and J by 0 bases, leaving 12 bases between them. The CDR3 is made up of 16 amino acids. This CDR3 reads CASSWDRLATNEKLFF. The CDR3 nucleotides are TGTGCCAGCAGTTGGGACCGCCTTGCAACTAATGAAAAACTGTTTTTT.

The DNA of the CDR3 is TGTGCCAGCAGCTTAGCGGGCGGCCAGAGCTCCTACGAGCAGTACTTC. Amino acid sequence: CASSLAGGQSSYEQYF. The rearrangement joins TRBV7-2 to TRBJ2-7; D unclear. Trimming left V 0 bases short and J 0 bases short, with 12 bases between. The CDR3 spans 16 residues. The germline gives CDR1 SGHTA, CDR2 FQGNSA. The variable domain in full, with the rest retrieved from reference TRBV7-2 and TRBJ2-7, is GAGVSQSPSNKVTEKGKDVELRCDPISGHTALYWYRQSLGQGLEFLIYFQGNSAPDKSGLPSDRFSAERTGGSVSTLTIQRTQQEDSAVYLCASSLAGGQSSYEQYFGPGTRLTVT.

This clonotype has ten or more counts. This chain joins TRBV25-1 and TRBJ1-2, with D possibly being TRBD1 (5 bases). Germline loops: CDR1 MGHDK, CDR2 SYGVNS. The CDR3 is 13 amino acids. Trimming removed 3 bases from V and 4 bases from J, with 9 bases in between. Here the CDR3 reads CASSEPQGYGYTF. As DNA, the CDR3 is TGTGCCAGCAGTGAGCCCCAGGGCTATGGCTACACCTTC.

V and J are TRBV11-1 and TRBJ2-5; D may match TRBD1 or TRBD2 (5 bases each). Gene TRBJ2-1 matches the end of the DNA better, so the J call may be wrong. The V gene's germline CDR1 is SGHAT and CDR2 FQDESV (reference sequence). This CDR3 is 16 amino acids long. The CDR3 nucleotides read TGTGCCAGCAGCTCGGAACAGAGCTTGGGACGCAATGAGCAGTTCTTC. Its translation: CASSSEQSLGRNEQFF.

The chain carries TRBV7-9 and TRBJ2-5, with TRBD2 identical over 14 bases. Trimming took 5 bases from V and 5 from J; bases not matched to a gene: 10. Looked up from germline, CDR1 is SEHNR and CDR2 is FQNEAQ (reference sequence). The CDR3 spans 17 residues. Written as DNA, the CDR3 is TGTGCCAGCAGCACGGGACTAGCGGGAGAGTCTTTGGAGACCCAGTACTTC. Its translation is CASSTGLAGESLETQYF.

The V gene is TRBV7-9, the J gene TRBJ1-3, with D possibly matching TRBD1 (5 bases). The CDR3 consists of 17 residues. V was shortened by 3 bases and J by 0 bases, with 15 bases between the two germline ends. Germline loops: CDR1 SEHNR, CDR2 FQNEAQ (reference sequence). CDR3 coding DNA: TGTGCCAGCAGCTTTCAGGGAGGTCGGGCCTCTGGAAACACCATATATTTT. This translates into CASSFQGGRASGNTIYF.

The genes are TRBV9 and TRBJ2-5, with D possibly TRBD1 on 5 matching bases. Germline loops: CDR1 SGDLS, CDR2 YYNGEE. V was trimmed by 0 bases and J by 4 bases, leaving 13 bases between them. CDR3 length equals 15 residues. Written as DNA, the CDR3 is TGTGCCAGCAGCGTAGAGGGCAGGGTAGGAGAGACCCAGTACTTC. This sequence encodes CASSVEGRVGETQYF.

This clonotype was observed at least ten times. The CDR3, as DNA: TGTGCCAGCAGTCCCCAAGGGCGCAATCAGCCCCAGCATTTT. This translates into CASSPQGRNQPQHF. The V call is TRBV12-3 or TRBV12-4, the J call TRBJ1-5, with D hard to call. V was shortened by 5 bases and J by 2 bases, with 10 bases between the two germline ends. The CDR3 is 14 amino acids.